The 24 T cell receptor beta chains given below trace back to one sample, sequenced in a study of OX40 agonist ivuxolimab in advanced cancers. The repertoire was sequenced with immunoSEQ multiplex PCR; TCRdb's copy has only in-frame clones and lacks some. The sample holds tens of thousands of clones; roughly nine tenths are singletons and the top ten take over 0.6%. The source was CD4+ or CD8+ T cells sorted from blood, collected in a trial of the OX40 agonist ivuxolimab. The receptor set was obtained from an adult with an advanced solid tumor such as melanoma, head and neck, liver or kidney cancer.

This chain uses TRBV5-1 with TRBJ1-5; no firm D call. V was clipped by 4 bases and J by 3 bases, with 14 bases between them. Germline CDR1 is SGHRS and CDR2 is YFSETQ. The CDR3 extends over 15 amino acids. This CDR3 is CASSIRPGNNQPQHF. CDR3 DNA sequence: TGCGCCAGCAGCATACGGCCGGGGAACAATCAGCCCCAGCATTTT.

In DNA form, the CDR3 reads TGCGCCAGCAGCTTGCAGGGTGTAGCAGATGGCTACACCTTC. It yields the protein CASSLQGVADGYTF. V gene TRBV5-1 combines with J gene TRBJ1-2, with D maybe TRBD1 (5 bases). CDR1 is SGHRS and CDR2 is YFSETQ in the germline V gene. The CDR3 runs to 14 residues. Trimming cost V 1 base and J 6 bases, with 13 bases left between them. The full variable domain, its missing parts supplied by reference TRBV5-1 and TRBJ1-2, is KAGVTQTPRYLIKTRGQQVTLSCSPISGHRSVSWYQQTPGQGLQFLFEYFSETQRNKGNFPGRFSGRQFSNSRSEMNVSTLELGDSALYLCASSLQGVADGYTFGSGTRLTVV.

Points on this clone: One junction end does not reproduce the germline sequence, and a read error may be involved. In DNA, the CDR3 is TGTGCTAGCAGCCGGGACCGTGAGGAGACCCAGTACTTC. This codes for CASSRDREETQYF. V is TRBV7-7 and J is TRBJ2-5; D may be TRBD1 or TRBD2 (5 bases each). CDR1 and CDR2 (germline): SSHAT, FNYEAQ (reference sequence). The CDR3 covers 13 residues.

In nucleotides, the CDR3 is TGTGCCAGCAGCCGCCGACAGGGGTATGAGCAGTACTTC. Translated, it gives CASSRRQGYEQYF. The chain recombines TRBV27 with TRBJ2-7; 8 positions match TRBD1. V shed 6 bases and J 7 bases; nucleotides not matched to a gene: 8. The germline gives CDR1 MNHEY, CDR2 SMNVEV (reference sequence). This CDR3 is 13 amino acids long.

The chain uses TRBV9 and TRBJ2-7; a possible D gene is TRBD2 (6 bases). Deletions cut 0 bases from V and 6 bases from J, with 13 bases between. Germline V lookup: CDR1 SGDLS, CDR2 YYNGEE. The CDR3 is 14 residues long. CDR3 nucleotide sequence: TGTGCCAGCAGCGTAGCTGGGGGGTTCGGCGAGCAGTACTTC. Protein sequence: CASSVAGGFGEQYF.

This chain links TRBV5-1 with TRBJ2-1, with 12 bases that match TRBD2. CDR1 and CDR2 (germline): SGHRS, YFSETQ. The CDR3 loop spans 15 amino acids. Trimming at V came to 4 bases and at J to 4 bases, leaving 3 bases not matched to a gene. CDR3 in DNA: TGCGCCAGCAGCCTAGGACTAGCGGGATACAATGAGCAGTTCTTC. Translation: CASSLGLAGYNEQFF.

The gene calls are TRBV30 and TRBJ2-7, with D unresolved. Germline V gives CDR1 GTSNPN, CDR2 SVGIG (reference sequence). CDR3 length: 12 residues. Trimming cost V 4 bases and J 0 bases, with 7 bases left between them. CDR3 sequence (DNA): TGTGCCTGGACTACCCGCTCCTACGAGCAGTACTTC. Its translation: CAWTTRSYEQYF.

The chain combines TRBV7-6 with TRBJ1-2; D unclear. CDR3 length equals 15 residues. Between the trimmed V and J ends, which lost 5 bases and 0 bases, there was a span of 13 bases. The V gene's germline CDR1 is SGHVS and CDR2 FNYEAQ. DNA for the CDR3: TGTGCCAGCAGCCCCAACGTAATTCCTAACTATGGCTACACCTTC. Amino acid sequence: CASSPNVIPNYGYTF.

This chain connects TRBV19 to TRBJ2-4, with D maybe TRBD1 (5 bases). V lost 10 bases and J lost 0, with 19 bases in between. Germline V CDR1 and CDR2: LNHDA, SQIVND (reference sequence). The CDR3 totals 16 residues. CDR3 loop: CATTPGSQGAKNIQYF. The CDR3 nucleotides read TGTGCCACCACCCCAGGAAGTCAGGGAGCCAAAAACATTCAGTACTTC.

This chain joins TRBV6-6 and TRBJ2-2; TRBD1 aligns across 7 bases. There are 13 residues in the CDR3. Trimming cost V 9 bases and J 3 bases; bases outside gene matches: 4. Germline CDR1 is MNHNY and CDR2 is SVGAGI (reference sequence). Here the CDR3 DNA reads TGTGCCAGTCGGGACAGCGACACCGGGGAGCTGTTTTTT. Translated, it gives CASRDSDTGELFF.

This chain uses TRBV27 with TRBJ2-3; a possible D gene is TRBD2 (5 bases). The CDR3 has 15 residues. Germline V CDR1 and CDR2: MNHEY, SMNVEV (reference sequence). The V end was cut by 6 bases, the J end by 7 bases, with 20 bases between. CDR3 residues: CASRAMLASANTQYF. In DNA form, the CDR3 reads TGTGCCAGCAGGGCTATGCTAGCTTCTGCAAATACGCAGTATTTT.

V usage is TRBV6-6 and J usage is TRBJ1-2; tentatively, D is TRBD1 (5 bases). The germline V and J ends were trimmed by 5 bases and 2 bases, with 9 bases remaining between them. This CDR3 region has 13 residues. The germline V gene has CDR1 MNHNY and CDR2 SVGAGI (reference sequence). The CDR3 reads CASSPQENYGYTF. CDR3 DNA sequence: TGTGCCAGCAGTCCACAGGAAAACTATGGCTACACCTTC.

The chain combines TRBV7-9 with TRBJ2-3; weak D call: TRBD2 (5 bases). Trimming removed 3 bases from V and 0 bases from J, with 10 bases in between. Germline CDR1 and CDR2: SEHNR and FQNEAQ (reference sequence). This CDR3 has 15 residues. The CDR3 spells CASSFFRGSTDTQYF. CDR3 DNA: TGTGCCAGCAGCTTCTTTCGGGGTAGCACAGATACGCAGTATTTT.

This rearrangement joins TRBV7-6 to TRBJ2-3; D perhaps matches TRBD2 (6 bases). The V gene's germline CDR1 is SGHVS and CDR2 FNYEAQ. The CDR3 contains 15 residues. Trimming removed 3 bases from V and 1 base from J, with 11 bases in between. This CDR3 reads CASSFGGLRTDTQYF. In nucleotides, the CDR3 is TGTGCCAGCAGCTTTGGAGGGCTACGCACAGATACGCAGTATTTT.

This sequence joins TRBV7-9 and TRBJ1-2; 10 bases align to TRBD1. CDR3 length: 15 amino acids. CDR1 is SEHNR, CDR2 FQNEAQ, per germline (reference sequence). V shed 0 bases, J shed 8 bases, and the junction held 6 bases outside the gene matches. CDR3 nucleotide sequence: TGTGCCAGCAGCTTAGCGCAGGACAGGGGGAAAGGCTACACCTTC. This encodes CASSLAQDRGKGYTF.

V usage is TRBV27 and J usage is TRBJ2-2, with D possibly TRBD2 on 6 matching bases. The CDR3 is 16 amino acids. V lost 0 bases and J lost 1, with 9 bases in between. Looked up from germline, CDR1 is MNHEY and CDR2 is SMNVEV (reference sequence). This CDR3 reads CASSLSQRVNTGELFF. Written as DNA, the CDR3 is TGTGCCAGCAGTTTATCCCAGCGGGTGAACACCGGGGAGCTGTTTTTT.

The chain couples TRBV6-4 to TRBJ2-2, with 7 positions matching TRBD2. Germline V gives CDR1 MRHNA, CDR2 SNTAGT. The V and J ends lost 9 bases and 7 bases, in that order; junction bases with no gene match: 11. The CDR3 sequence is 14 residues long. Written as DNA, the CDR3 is TGTGCCAGACCGGTCGGGACTATGAACGGGGAGCTGTTTTTT. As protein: CARPVGTMNGELFF.

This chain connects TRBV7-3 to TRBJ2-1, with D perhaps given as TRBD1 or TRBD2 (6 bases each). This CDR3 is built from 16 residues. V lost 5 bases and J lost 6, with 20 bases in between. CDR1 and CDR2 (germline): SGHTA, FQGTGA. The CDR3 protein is CASSPSGWGRGNEQFF. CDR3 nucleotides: TGTGCCAGCAGCCCCTCTGGGTGGGGGCGGGGCAATGAGCAGTTCTTC. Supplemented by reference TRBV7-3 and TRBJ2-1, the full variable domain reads GAGVSQTPSNKVTEKGKYVELRCDPISGHTALYWYRQSLGQGPEFLIYFQGTGAADDSGLPNDRFFAVRPEGSVSTLKIQRTERGDSAVYLCASSPSGWGRGNEQFFGPGTRLTVL.

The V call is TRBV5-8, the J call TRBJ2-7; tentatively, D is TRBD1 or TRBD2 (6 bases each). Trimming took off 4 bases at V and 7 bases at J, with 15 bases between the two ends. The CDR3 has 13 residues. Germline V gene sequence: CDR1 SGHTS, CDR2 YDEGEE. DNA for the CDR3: TGTGCCAGCAGCCCGGTGGGGGCGGGGGAGCAGTACTTC. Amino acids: CASSPVGAGEQYF.

CDR3 amino acids: CAWGAGDGQPQHF. The CDR3, as DNA: TGTGCCTGGGGGGCAGGGGACGGTCAGCCCCAGCATTTT. This chain links TRBV30 with TRBJ1-5; possibly TRBD1 for D (6 bases). The CDR3 has 13 amino acids. Germline V lookup: CDR1 GTSNPN, CDR2 SVGIG (reference sequence). Trimming took 5 bases from V and 6 from J, leaving 14 bases between them.

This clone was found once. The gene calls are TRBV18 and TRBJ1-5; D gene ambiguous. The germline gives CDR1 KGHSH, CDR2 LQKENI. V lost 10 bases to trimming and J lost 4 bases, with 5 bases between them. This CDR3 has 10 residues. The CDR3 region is CAIPNQPQHF. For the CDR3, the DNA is TGTGCCATCCCAAATCAGCCCCAGCATTTT.

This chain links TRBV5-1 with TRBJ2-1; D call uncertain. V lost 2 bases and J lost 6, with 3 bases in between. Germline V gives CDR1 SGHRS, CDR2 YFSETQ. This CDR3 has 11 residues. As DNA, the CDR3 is TGCGCCAGCAGCTTATTCAATGAGCAGTTCTTC. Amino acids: CASSLFNEQFF.

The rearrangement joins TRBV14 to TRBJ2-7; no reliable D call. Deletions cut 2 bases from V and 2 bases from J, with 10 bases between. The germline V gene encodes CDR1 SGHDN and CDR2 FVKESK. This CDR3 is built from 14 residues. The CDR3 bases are TGTGCCAGCAGCCAACTCGACCGAGCCTACGAGCAGTACTTC. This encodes CASSQLDRAYEQYF.

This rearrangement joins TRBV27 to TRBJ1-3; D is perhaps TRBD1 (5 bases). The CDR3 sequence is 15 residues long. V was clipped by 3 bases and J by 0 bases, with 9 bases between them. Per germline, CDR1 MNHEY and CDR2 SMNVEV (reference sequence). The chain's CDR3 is CASSFRGTSGNTIYF. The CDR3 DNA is TGTGCCAGCAGTTTTCGCGGGACCTCTGGAAACACCATATATTTT.